Listed below are T cell receptor beta chains from one sample, sequenced in a study of T-cell reconstitution after alpha-beta-depleted transplantation in children. MiXCR was run by TCRdb on the PCR reads, yielding one entry per CDR3 protein. The data show 350,000 to 400,000 distinct CDR3 sequences, roughly 15% seen once. The specimen comprised PBMCs, sampled from the stem cell graft. These receptors came from a human donor who donated a stem cell graft to a child with Fanconi anemia. CDR3s include the opening cysteine and the closing phenylalanine or tryptophan. D genes are given only for firm matches. The size of a clone is reported for some rows only, either as once, few or many, or as a class for expanded clones.

v_call	d_call	clone_size	j_call	cdr3_aa	cdr3_nt
TRBV4-3	-	-	TRBJ1-4	CASSQVPGVGEKLFF	TGCGCCAGCAGCCAAGTTCCGGGTGTCGGGGAAAAACTGTTTTTT
TRBV5-1	-	many	TRBJ1-1	CASSPQILGRAEAFF	TGCGCCAGCAGCCCACAAATTTTGGGGCGGGCTGAAGCTTTCTTT
TRBV5-5	-	-	TRBJ1-3	CASSLAPGNDGNTIYF	TGTGCCAGCAGCTTGGCTCCCGGGAATGATGGAAACACCATATATTTT
TRBV12-3/TRBV12-4	TRBD1	-	TRBJ2-1	CASSTRGTGGNEQFF	TGTGCCAGCAGTACCCGCGGGACAGGGGGGAATGAGCAGTTCTTC
TRBV11-2	-	-	TRBJ2-2	CASSLGEGPGELFF	TGTGCCAGCAGCTTAGGAGAGGGGCCCGGGGAGCTGTTTTTT
TRBV3-1	-	many	TRBJ2-3	CASSQAFTDTQYF	TGTGCCAGCAGCCAAGCCTTCACAGATACGCAGTATTTT
TRBV7-9	-	-	TRBJ1-2	CASSPAGTNYGYTF	TGTGCCAGCAGCCCAGCCGGGACAAACTATGGCTACACCTTC
TRBV6-5	-	many	TRBJ1-4	CASRAGYEKLFF	TGTGCCAGCCGGGCGGGTTATGAAAAACTGTTTTTT
TRBV15	-	-	TRBJ2-7	CATSRDAGPWEQYF	TGTGCCACCAGCAGAGATGCGGGACCGTGGGAGCAGTACTTC
TRBV19	TRBD1	-	TRBJ1-1	CASSIGGGMNTEAFF	TGTGCCAGTAGTATTGGAGGGGGCATGAACACTGAAGCTTTCTTT
TRBV4-3	TRBD1	few	TRBJ1-4	CASSRLTGTENEKLFF	TGCGCCAGCAGCCGACTCACCGGGACAGAGAATGAAAAACTGTTTTTT
TRBV2	TRBD2	few	TRBJ2-1	CASSYVTSGEEFF	TGTGCCAGCAGTTACGTGACTAGCGGGGAAGAGTTCTTC
TRBV5-1	-	-	TRBJ1-2	CASSPAAGARGYTF	TGCGCCAGCAGCCCGGCGGCAGGGGCACGTGGCTACACCTTC
TRBV12-3/TRBV12-4	-	many	TRBJ2-7	CASSLARGNEQYF	TGTGCCAGCAGTTTAGCGCGAGGGAACGAGCAGTACTTC
TRBV11-2	-	few	TRBJ1-1	CASGAVNTEAFF	TGTGCCAGCGGGGCGGTGAACACTGAAGCTTTCTTT
TRBV25-1	TRBD1	-	TRBJ1-2	CASSEPSRGQSGYTF	TGTGCCAGCAGTGAACCGTCCAGGGGGCAGTCTGGCTACACCTTC
TRBV12-3/TRBV12-4	TRBD2	-	TRBJ2-1	CASSSSSTSGGSKGVNEQFF	TGTGCCAGCAGTTCCAGCTCAACTAGCGGGGGGTCTAAAGGGGTCAATGAGCAGTTCTTC
TRBV18	TRBD1	-	TRBJ1-6	CASAGQGESPLHF	TGTGCCAGCGCAGGACAGGGGGAATCACCCCTCCACTTT
TRBV12-3/TRBV12-4	TRBD1	-	TRBJ2-2	CASEDRGPTGELFF	TGTGCCAGCGAAGACAGGGGGCCGACCGGGGAGCTGTTTTTT
TRBV5-1	TRBD1	few	TRBJ2-2	CASSLTGQGVTGELFF	TGCGCCAGCAGCCTCACGGGACAGGGGGTCACCGGGGAGCTGTTTTTT
TRBV7-2	-	-	TRBJ1-5	CASSLDHNQPQHF	TGTGCCAGCAGCTTAGACCACAATCAGCCCCAGCATTTT
TRBV9	TRBD1	few	TRBJ1-1	CASSVGGTGGGSEAFF	TGTGCCAGCAGCGTAGGAGGGACAGGGGGCGGCAGTGAAGCTTTCTTT
TRBV5-6	TRBD1	-	TRBJ1-1	CASSLGDRDTEAFF	TGTGCCAGCAGCTTGGGGGACAGGGACACTGAAGCTTTCTTT
TRBV7-9	-	-	TRBJ2-1	CASSPRTDYNEQFF	TGTGCCAGCAGTCCCCGGACGGATTACAATGAGCAGTTCTTC
TRBV7-8	-	few	TRBJ2-3	CASSPLASTDTQYF	TGTGCCAGCAGCCCCCTCGCCAGCACAGATACGCAGTATTTT
TRBV5-1	TRBD1	-	TRBJ1-2	CASSLEDRGPGYTF	TGCGCCAGCAGCTTGGAGGACAGGGGTCCTGGCTACACCTTC
TRBV3-1	-	-	TRBJ2-3	CASSQDSVSLSNTQYF	TGTGCCAGCAGCCAAGATTCAGTCTCTCTATCTAATACGCAGTATTTT
TRBV10-3	-	few	TRBJ1-3	CAISAADGSGNTIYF	TGTGCCATCAGTGCAGCCGACGGCTCTGGAAACACCATATATTTT
TRBV3-1	-	-	TRBJ1-1	CASSQGEIEAFF	TGTGCCAGCAGCCAAGGGGAAATTGAAGCTTTCTTT
TRBV10-3	-	few	TRBJ2-7	CAISRGMNDYEQYF	TGTGCCATCAGTAGGGGTATGAATGACTACGAGCAGTACTTC
TRBV27	TRBD1	-	TRBJ2-7	CASSLSWTGAQTYEQYF	TGTGCCAGCAGTTTATCGTGGACAGGGGCGCAGACCTACGAGCAGTACTTC
TRBV3-1	-	few	TRBJ1-5	CASSQVPGHFSNQPQHF	TGTGCCAGCAGCCAAGTCCCCGGACATTTTAGCAATCAGCCCCAGCATTTT
TRBV20-1	-	-	TRBJ2-1	CSAREFRHAYNEQFF	TGCAGTGCTAGAGAGTTCAGGCACGCCTACAATGAGCAGTTCTTC
TRBV10-1	-	few	TRBJ2-3	CASSEGPVLDTDTQYF	TGCGCCAGCAGTGAGGGGCCCGTTCTAGACACAGATACGCAGTATTTT
TRBV14	-	few	TRBJ1-2	CASSQEARAVYGYTF	TGTGCCAGCAGCCAAGAGGCCAGGGCGGTCTATGGCTACACCTTC
TRBV9	TRBD2	few	TRBJ2-2	CASSVGLETGELFF	TGTGCCAGCAGCGTGGGACTAGAAACTGGGGAGCTGTTTTTT
TRBV7-2	-	many	TRBJ2-7	CASSPDPFSYEQYF	TGTGCCAGCAGCCCTGATCCGTTCTCCTACGAGCAGTACTTC
TRBV5-1	TRBD1	once	TRBJ1-1	CASSSGQGLTEAFF	TGCGCCAGCAGCAGCGGACAGGGTCTTACTGAAGCTTTCTTT
TRBV21-1	-	-	TRBJ2-7	CASSKEGTRHPYEQYF	TGTGCCAGCAGCAAAGAAGGGACGCGACACCCCTACGAGCAGTACTTC
TRBV10-3	-	many	TRBJ2-5	CAISDGNRQETQYF	TGTGCCATCAGTGATGGGAACAGGCAAGAGACCCAGTACTTC